One and the same sample provided the 21 T cell receptor beta chains below, sequenced in a study of CD8 T cells in Susac syndrome. Random hexamers were used to reverse transcribe the RNA input (about 0.5 to 1 ug). Each CDR3 protein is one row after TCRdb ran MiXCR on the immunoSEQ multiplex PCR reads. Of approximately 150,000 distinct CDR3 sequences in the sample, roughly 95% were seen once. The sequencing sample was made of CD4+ T cells from PBMCs. All receptors come from a human donor in good health.

The rearrangement joins TRBV5-5 to TRBJ1-6, with D unclear. The germline V gene encodes CDR1 SGHKS and CDR2 YYEKEE (reference sequence). Trimming left V 4 bases short and J 0 bases short, with 11 bases between. The CDR3 contains 16 residues. The CDR3 sequence: CASSIRASSYNSPLHF. Written as DNA, the CDR3 is TGTGCCAGCAGCATCCGGGCGAGCTCCTATAATTCACCCCTCCACTTT.

V usage is TRBV29-1 and J usage is TRBJ2-6, with 9 bases identical to TRBD1. The trim removed 6 bases at V and 8 bases at J, leaving 2 bases unmatched. Per germline, CDR1 SQVTM and CDR2 ANQGSEA. The CDR3 consists of 12 residues. CDR3 DNA sequence: TGCAGCGTGGGACAGGGTACCAACGTCCTGACTTTC. Translation: CSVGQGTNVLTF.

This clonotype appeared a single time. V usage is TRBV6-5 and J usage is TRBJ2-7, with TRBD2 identical over 10 bases. The CDR3 contains 15 residues. The J segment lost 4 bases and the V segment lost 0 bases, leaving 3 bases of the junction unmatched. Germline CDR1 reads MNHEY; CDR2 reads SVGAGI. This CDR3 is CASSYSSSGGYEQYF. The DNA for the CDR3 is TGTGCCAGCAGTTACTCGTCTAGCGGGGGATACGAGCAGTACTTC.

The chain couples TRBV5-1 to TRBJ2-7; 8 bases fit TRBD2. There are 16 residues in the CDR3. V shed 0 bases and J 1 base; nucleotides not matched to a gene: 6. Germline V lookup: CDR1 SGHRS, CDR2 YFSETQ. For the CDR3, the DNA is TGCGCCAGCAGCTTGGCCGTGACTAGCGAATCCTACGAGCAGTACTTC. Translating gives CASSLAVTSESYEQYF. The whole variable domain, filled in from reference TRBV5-1 and TRBJ2-7, reads KAGVTQTPRYLIKTRGQQVTLSCSPISGHRSVSWYQQTPGQGLQFLFEYFSETQRNKGNFPGRFSGRQFSNSRSEMNVSTLELGDSALYLCASSLAVTSESYEQYFGPGTRLTVT.

This chain's CDR3 is CATSRDRGGTDTQYF. CDR3 coding DNA: TGTGCCACCAGCAGAGACCGGGGGGGGACAGATACGCAGTATTTT. This sequence joins TRBV15 and TRBJ2-3, with TRBD2 matching over 8 bases. The CDR3 runs to 15 residues. The V and J ends lost 0 bases and 3 bases, in that order; junction bases with no gene match: 2. The germline CDR1 and CDR2 sequences are LNHNV and YYDKDF (reference sequence). The full variable domain, completed using reference TRBV15 and TRBJ2-3, is DAMVIQNPRYQVTQFGKPVTLSCSQTLNHNVMYWYQQKSSQAPKLLFHYYDKDFNNEADTPDNFQSRRPNTSFCFLDIRSPGLGDTAMYLCATSRDRGGTDTQYFGPGTRLTVL.

The chain is built from TRBV12-3 or TRBV12-4 and TRBJ2-7; TRBD1 matches at 8 bases. This CDR3 comprises 15 residues. Germline trimming cut 1 base from V and 3 bases from J; bases unmatched to any gene: 5. Written as DNA, the CDR3 is TGTGCCAGCAGTTTAGTGCAGGGGGCCGACTACGAGCAGTACTTC. Protein sequence: CASSLVQGADYEQYF.

The V and J genes are TRBV19 and TRBJ1-1; D is undetermined. Per the germline V gene, CDR1 is LNHDA and CDR2 is SQIVND (reference sequence). Trimming removed 3 bases at V and 5 bases at J, with 10 bases between. The CDR3 runs 13 residues. The CDR3 spells CASSMRERTEAFF. The CDR3 bases are TGTGCCAGTAGTATGAGGGAGCGAACTGAAGCTTTCTTT.

The chain links TRBV19 to TRBJ1-2; no clear D. Germline V CDR1 and CDR2: LNHDA, SQIVND (reference sequence). With 5 bases removed from V and 3 bases from J, the gap between germline ends came to 16 bases. The CDR3 loop spans 15 amino acids. The CDR3: CASSSADGIYYGYTF. The CDR3, as DNA: TGTGCCAGTAGTTCCGCGGACGGAATTTACTATGGCTACACCTTC.

The V gene is TRBV15, the J gene TRBJ1-5; no reliable D call. Trimming cost V 0 bases and J 9 bases, with 15 bases left between them. The CDR3 spans 15 residues. The germline V gene has CDR1 LNHNV and CDR2 YYDKDF (reference sequence). The DNA of the CDR3 is TGTGCCACCAGCAGAGATTCCTTAGGGTCTAGGCCCCAGCATTTT. Protein sequence: CATSRDSLGSRPQHF.

CDR3 DNA: TGCAGTGCTAGAAGTCGTTCGAACACCGGGGAGCTGTTTTTT. Protein: CSARSRSNTGELFF. The rearrangement links TRBV20-1 to TRBJ2-2; no clear D gene. CDR1 and CDR2 from the germline V gene are DFQATT and SNEGSKA (reference sequence). Deletions cut 2 bases from V and 0 bases from J, with 7 bases between. The CDR3 length is 14 residues.

The V call is TRBV6-1, the J call TRBJ2-5; 9 nucleotides align to TRBD2. The CDR3 sequence is 17 residues long. After removal of 6 bases from V and 0 bases from J, the junction contained 11 bases not matched to a gene. CDR1 is MNHNS and CDR2 is SASEGT in the germline V gene. This CDR3 reads CASSLKSSGEYQETQYF. The CDR3 DNA reads TGTGCCAGCAGCCTTAAGTCTAGCGGGGAATACCAAGAGACCCAGTACTTC.

The CDR3 loop reads CASSLLGGAILETQYF. CDR3 bases: TGTGCCAGCAGTCTTCTGGGGGGGGCTATATTAGAGACCCAGTACTTC. The rearrangement joins TRBV6-1 to TRBJ2-5; tentative D call: TRBD2 (7 bases). This CDR3 has 16 residues. V dropped 5 bases and J dropped 4 bases, with 20 bases sitting between them. Germline V gene sequence: CDR1 MNHNS, CDR2 SASEGT.

The J gene is TRBJ1-2, the V gene TRBV20-1; 11 bases align to TRBD1. CDR1 is DFQATT and CDR2 is SNEGSKA in the germline V gene (reference sequence). This CDR3 is built from 16 residues. Trimming removed 1 base from V and 4 bases from J; junction bases left unmatched: 8. CDR3 in amino acids: CSARAGQGAQGYGYTF. The CDR3 DNA follows: TGCAGTGCTAGAGCCGGACAGGGGGCGCAGGGCTATGGCTACACCTTC.

This clonotype appeared once. The V call is TRBV3-1, the J call TRBJ1-1; the match to TRBD1 covers 8 bases. The CDR3 extends over 15 amino acids. J gave up 5 bases and V 1 base, and 6 bases lay outside the gene matches. Germline values: CDR1 LGHDT, CDR2 YNNKEL (reference sequence). In DNA, the CDR3 is TGTGCCAGCAGCCAAGGCCCTGACAGGGGAACTGAAGCTTTCTTT. It translates to CASSQGPDRGTEAFF.

V is TRBV5-6 and J is TRBJ1-3; D is undetermined. Trimming cost V 4 bases and J 2 bases, with 22 bases left between them. Germline CDR1 is SGHDT and CDR2 is YYEEEE. The CDR3 runs 18 residues. The CDR3 DNA reads TGTGCCAGCAGCCAACCCCGGTTTACAACCGAAACTGGAAACACCATATATTTT. Encoded protein: CASSQPRFTTETGNTIYF.

The rearrangement joins TRBV3-1 to TRBJ2-1; 8 bases are shared with TRBD2. Losses at the gene ends were 0 bases for V and 12 bases for J; bases not matched to a gene: 7. The CDR3 extends over 14 amino acids. Germline CDR1 reads LGHDT; CDR2 reads YNNKEL (reference sequence). The CDR3 DNA reads as TGTGCCAGCAGCCAAGAGATGGCGGGGGGACCGCAGTTCTTC. The encoded protein is CASSQEMAGGPQFF.

This sequence joins TRBV7-3 and TRBJ2-1; no definite D call. In germline, CDR1 is SGHTA, CDR2 FQGTGA. This CDR3 spans 15 amino acids. Trimming shortened V by 2 bases and J by 1 base, and 9 bases separated the two germline ends. The DNA for the CDR3 is TGTGCCAGCAGCTTAGGGTCAGTTTCCTACAATGAGCAGTTCTTC. Protein product: CASSLGSVSYNEQFF.

The rearrangement links TRBV7-3 to TRBJ1-1, with 10 bases matching TRBD1. The CDR3 spans 13 residues. The ends lost 4 bases at V and 7 bases at J; junction bases unmatched: 3. CDR1 is SGHTA and CDR2 is FQGTGA in the germline V gene. This CDR3 reads CASSSTGGLEAFF. In nucleotides, the CDR3 is TGTGCCAGCAGCTCGACAGGGGGCCTTGAAGCTTTCTTT.

The CDR3 bases are TGTGCCAGCAGCTCCATGGCGGTCCGGAATCAGCCCCAGCATTTT. Encoded protein: CASSSMAVRNQPQHF. The V call is TRBV5-6, the J call TRBJ1-5; unclear D gene. CDR3 length: 15 residues. Trimming stripped 3 bases from V and 4 bases from J, with 14 bases between. Germline V CDR1 and CDR2: SGHDT, YYEEEE.

The table lists this clonotype with a count of one. V gene TRBV6-2 or TRBV6-3 combines with J gene TRBJ2-1, with 9 bases fitting TRBD2. Per the germline V gene, CDR1 is MNHEY and CDR2 is SVGEGT. V lost 3 bases and J lost 8; bases outside the gene matches: 14. This CDR3 contains 17 residues. In DNA, the CDR3 is TGTGCCAGCAGTTATTTTGGTAGCGGGGGCCCGGGGGATGAGCAGTTCTTC. Translation: CASSYFGSGGPGDEQFF.

The chain links TRBV5-1 to TRBJ1-2; D is unclear. V lost 0 bases and J lost 7, with 10 bases in between. CDR3 length: 13 residues. Per germline, CDR1 SGHRS and CDR2 YFSETQ. The DNA for the CDR3 is TGCGCCAGCAGCTTGGCCGGGGTAGGTGGCTACACCTTC. This translates into CASSLAGVGGYTF. Combining the CDR3 with reference TRBV5-1 and TRBJ1-2 gives the whole variable domain KAGVTQTPRYLIKTRGQQVTLSCSPISGHRSVSWYQQTPGQGLQFLFEYFSETQRNKGNFPGRFSGRQFSNSRSEMNVSTLELGDSALYLCASSLAGVGGYTFGSGTRLTVV.